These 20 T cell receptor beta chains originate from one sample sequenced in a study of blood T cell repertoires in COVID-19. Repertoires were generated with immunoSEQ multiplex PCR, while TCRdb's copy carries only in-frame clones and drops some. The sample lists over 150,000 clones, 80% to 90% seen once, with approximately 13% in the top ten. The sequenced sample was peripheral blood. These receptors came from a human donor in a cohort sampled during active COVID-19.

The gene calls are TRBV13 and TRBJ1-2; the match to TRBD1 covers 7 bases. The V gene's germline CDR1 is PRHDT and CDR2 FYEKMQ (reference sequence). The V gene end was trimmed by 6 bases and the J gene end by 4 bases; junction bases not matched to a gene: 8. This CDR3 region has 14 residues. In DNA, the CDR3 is TGTGCCAGCAGGCCCACAGGGGCAAGCTATGGCTACACCTTC. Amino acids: CASRPTGASYGYTF.

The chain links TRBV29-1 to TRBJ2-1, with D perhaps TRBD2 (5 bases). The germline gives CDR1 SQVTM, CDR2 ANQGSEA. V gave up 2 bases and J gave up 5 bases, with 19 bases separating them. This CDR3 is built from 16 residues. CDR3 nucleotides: TGCAGCGTTGAAAGATGGACTGCGGAGTGGGACAATGAGCAGTTCTTC. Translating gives CSVERWTAEWDNEQFF.

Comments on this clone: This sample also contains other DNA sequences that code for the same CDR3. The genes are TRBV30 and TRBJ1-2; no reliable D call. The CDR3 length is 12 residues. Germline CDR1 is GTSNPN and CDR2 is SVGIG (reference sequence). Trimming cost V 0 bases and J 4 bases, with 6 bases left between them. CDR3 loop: CAWSVRGYGYTF. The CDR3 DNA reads TGTGCCTGGAGTGTTCGCGGCTATGGCTACACCTTC.

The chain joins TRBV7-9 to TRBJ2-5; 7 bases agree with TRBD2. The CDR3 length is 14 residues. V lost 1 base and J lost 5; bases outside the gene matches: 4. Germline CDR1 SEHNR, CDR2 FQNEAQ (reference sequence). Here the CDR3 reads CASSLEAGGETQYF. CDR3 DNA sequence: TGTGCCAGCAGCTTAGAAGCCGGGGGGGAGACCCAGTACTTC.

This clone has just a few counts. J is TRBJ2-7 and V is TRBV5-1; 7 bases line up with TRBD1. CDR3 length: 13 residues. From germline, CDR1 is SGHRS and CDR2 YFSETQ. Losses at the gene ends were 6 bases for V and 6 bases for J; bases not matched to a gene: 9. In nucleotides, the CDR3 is TGCGCCAGCAAGGAGACAGGGATCCGCGAGCAGTACTTC. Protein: CASKETGIREQYF.

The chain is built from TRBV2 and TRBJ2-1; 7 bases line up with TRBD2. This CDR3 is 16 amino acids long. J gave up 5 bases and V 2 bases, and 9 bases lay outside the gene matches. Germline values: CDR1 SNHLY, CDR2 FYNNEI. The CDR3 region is CASSESWSGTHNEQFF. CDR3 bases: TGTGCCAGCAGTGAATCCTGGAGCGGGACCCACAATGAGCAGTTCTTC.

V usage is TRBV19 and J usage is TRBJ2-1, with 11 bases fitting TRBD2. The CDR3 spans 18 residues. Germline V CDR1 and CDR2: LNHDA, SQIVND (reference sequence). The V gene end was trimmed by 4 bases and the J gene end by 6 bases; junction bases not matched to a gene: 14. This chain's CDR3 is CASSTDTVTSGSFNEQFF. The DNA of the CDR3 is TGTGCCAGTAGTACGGATACTGTAACTAGCGGGAGTTTCAATGAGCAGTTCTTC.

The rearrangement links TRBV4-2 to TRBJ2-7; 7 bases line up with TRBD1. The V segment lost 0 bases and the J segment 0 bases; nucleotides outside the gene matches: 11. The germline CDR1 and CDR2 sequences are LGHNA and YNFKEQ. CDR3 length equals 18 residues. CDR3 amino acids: CASSQDRLGGPSSYEQYF. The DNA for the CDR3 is TGTGCCAGCAGCCAAGATCGGTTAGGGGGCCCGTCCTCCTACGAGCAGTACTTC.

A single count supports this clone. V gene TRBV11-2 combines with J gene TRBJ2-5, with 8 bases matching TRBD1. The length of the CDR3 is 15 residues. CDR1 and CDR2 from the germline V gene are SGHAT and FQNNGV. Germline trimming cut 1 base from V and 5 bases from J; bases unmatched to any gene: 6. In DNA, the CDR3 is TGTGCCAGCAGCTTAGCGACAGGGGTGTGGGAGACCCAGTACTTC. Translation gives CASSLATGVWETQYF.

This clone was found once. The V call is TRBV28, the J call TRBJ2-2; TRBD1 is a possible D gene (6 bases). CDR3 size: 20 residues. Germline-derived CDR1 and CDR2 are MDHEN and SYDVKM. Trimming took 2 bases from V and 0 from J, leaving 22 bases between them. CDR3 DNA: TGTGCCAGCAGTTTACCTATACGCATTACCGGGACATCGAACACCGGGGAGCTGTTTTTT. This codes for CASSLPIRITGTSNTGELFF. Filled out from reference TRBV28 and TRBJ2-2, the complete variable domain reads DVKVTQSSRYLVKRTGEKVFLECVQDMDHENMFWYRQDPGLGLRLIYFSYDVKMKEKGDIPEGYSVSREKKERFSLILESASTNQTSMYLCASSLPIRITGTSNTGELFFGEGSRLTVL.

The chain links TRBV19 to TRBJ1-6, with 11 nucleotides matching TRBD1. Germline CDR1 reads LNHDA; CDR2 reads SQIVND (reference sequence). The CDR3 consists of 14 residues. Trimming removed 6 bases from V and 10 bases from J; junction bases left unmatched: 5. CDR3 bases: TGTGCCAGTAGGGGACAGGGGGATGGATCACCCCTCCACTTT. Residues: CASRGQGDGSPLHF.

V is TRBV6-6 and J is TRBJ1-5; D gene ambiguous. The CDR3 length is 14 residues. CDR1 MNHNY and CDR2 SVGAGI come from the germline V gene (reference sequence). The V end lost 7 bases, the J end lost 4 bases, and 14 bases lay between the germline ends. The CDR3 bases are TGTGCCAGCACGGGGTTGAACCAGAATCAGCCCCAGCATTTT. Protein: CASTGLNQNQPQHF.

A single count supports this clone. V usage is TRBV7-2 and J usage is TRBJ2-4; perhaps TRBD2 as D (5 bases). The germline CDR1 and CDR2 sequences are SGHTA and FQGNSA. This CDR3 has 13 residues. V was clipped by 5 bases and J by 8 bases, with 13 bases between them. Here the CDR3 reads CASSQRPEDIQYF. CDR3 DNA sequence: TGTGCCAGCAGCCAGAGGCCGGAGGACATTCAGTACTTC.

The CDR3 bases are TGTGCCAGCAGCCAAGTCACGTCACTGGCAGGTAGGGATACGCAGTATTTT. Amino acid sequence: CASSQVTSLAGRDTQYF. The chain employs TRBV3-1 (or the pseudogene TRBV3-2) and TRBJ2-3; D is unclear. CDR1 and CDR2 (germline): LGHDT, YNNKEL (reference sequence). The CDR3 has 17 residues. Trimming took 1 base from V and 6 from J, leaving 20 bases between them.

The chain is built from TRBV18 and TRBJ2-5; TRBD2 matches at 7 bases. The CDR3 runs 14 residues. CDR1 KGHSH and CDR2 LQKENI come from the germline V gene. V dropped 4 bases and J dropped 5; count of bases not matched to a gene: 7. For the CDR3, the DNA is TGTGCCAGCTCACGGGCTAGCGGTTGGGAGACCCAGTACTTC. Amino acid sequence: CASSRASGWETQYF.

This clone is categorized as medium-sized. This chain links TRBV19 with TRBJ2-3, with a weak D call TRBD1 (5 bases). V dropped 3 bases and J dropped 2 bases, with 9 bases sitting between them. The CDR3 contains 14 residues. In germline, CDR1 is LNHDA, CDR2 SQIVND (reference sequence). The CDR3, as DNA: TGTGCCAGTAGTATCGACAGCCTCACAGATACGCAGTATTTT. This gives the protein CASSIDSLTDTQYF.

DNA of the CDR3: TGTGCCAGCAGTGACGACAGTAGCCCAGATACGCAGTATTTT. Translation gives CASSDDSSPDTQYF. This chain uses TRBV6-4 with TRBJ2-3; possibly TRBD1 for D (5 bases). This CDR3 comprises 14 residues. The germline V gene has CDR1 MRHNA and CDR2 SNTAGT. V was clipped by 2 bases and J by 4 bases, with 10 bases between them.

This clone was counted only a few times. CDR3 bases: TGTGCCAGCAGTGAATTGACAGGGGTAGGCGGCTACACCTTC. It translates to CASSELTGVGGYTF. The chain uses TRBV2 and TRBJ1-2; 8 positions agree with TRBD1. The CDR3 consists of 14 residues. CDR1 and CDR2 (germline): SNHLY, FYNNEI. J lost 8 bases, V lost 2 bases, and 7 bases had no gene match.

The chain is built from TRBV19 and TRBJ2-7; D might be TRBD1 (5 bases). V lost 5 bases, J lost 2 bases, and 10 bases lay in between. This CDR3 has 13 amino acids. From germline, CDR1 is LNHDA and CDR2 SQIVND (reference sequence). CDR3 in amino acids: CASSLDIAYEQYF. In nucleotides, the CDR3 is TGTGCCAGTAGTTTGGACATAGCCTACGAGCAGTACTTC.

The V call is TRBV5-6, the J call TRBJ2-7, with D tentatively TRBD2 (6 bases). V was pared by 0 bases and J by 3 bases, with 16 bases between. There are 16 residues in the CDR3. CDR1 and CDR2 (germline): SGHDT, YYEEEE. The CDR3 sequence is CASSLGATGGYYEQYF. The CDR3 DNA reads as TGTGCCAGCAGCTTGGGGGCCACTGGAGGGTACTACGAGCAGTACTTC.